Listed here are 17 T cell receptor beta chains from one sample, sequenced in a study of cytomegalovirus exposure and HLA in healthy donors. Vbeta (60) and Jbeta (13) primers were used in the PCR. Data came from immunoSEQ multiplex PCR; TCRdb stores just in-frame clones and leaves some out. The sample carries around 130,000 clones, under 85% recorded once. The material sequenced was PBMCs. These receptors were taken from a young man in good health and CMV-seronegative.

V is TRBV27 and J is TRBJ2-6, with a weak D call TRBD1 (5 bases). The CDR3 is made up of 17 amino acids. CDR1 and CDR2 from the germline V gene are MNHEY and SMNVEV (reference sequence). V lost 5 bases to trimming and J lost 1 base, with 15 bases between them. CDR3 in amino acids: CASSPLDSNSGANVLTF. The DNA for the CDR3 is TGTGCCAGCAGTCCTCTCGACAGCAATTCTGGGGCCAACGTCCTGACTTTC.

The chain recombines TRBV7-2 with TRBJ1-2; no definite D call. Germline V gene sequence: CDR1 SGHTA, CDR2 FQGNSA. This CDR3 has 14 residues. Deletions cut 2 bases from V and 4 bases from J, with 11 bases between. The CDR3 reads CASSLTREIYGYTF. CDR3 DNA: TGTGCCAGCAGCTTAACTAGGGAAATCTATGGCTACACCTTC.

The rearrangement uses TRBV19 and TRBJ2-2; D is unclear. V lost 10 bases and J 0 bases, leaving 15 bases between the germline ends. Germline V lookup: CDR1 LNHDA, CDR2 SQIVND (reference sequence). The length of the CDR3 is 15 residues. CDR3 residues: CATSPGRSNTGELFF. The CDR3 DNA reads TGTGCCACCTCCCCAGGAAGATCGAACACCGGGGAGCTGTTTTTT.

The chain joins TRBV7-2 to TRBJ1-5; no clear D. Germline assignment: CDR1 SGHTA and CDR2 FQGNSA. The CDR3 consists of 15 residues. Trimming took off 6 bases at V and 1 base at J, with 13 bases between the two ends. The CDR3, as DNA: TGTGCCAGCAGGTTCGCGGGATTAAGCAATCAGCCCCAGCATTTT. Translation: CASRFAGLSNQPQHF.

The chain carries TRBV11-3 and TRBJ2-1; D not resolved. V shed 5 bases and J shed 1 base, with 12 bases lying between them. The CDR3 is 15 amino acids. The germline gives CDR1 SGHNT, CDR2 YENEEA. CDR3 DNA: TGTGCCAGCAGCGATGTGGTAACATCCTACAATGAGCAGTTCTTC. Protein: CASSDVVTSYNEQFF.

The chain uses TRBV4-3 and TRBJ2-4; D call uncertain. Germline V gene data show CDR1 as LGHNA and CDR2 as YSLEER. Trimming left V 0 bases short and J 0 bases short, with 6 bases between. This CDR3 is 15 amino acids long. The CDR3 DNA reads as TGCGCCAGCAGCCAAGATCCCAGAGCCAAAAACATTCAGTACTTC. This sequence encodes CASSQDPRAKNIQYF.

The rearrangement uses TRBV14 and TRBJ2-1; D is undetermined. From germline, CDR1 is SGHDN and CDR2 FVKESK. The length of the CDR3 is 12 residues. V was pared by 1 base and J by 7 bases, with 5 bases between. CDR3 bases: TGTGCCAGCAGCCAAGTAGCTAATGAGCAGTTCTTC. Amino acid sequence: CASSQVANEQFF.

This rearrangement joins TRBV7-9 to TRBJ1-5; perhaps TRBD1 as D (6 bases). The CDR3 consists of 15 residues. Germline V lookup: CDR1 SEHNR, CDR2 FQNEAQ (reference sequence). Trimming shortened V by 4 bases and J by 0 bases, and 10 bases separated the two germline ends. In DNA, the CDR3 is TGTGCCAGCAGCTCAGGGGTAGATAGCAATCAGCCCCAGCATTTT. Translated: CASSSGVDSNQPQHF.

Here the CDR3 DNA reads TGTGCCAGCAGTGATCGGACTAGCGGTGAGACCCAGTACTTC. Translated: CASSDRTSGETQYF. This rearrangement joins TRBV25-1 to TRBJ2-5; 10 positions agree with TRBD2. V was pared by 3 bases and J by 5 bases, with 3 bases of the junction left unmatched. CDR1 and CDR2 from the germline V gene are MGHDK and SYGVNS. The CDR3 length is 14 residues.

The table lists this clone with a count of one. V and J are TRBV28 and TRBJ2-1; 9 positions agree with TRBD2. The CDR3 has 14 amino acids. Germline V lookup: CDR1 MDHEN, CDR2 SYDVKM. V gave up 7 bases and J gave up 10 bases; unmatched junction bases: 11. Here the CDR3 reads CASISQREDYEQFF. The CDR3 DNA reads TGTGCCAGCATCTCGCAGCGGGAGGATTACGAGCAGTTCTTC.

The chain's CDR3 is CASSQEEVLRGEAFF. CDR3 coding DNA: TGCGCCAGCAGCCAAGAGGAGGTGCTCAGGGGAGAAGCTTTCTTT. The chain couples TRBV4-3 to TRBJ1-1, with D possibly TRBD1 on 6 matching bases. Germline V gene data show CDR1 as LGHNA and CDR2 as YSLEER. The CDR3 covers 15 residues. V was trimmed by 0 bases and J by 8 bases, leaving 16 bases between them.

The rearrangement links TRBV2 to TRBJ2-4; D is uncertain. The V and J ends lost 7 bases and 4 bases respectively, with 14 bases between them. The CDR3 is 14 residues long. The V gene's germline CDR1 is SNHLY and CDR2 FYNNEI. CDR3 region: CASNIGSRKNIQYF. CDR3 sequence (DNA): TGTGCCAGCAATATCGGGTCGCGGAAAAACATTCAGTACTTC. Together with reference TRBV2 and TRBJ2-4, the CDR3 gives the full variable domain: EPEVTQTPSHQVTQMGQEVILRCVPISNHLYFYWYRQILGQKVEFLVSFYNNEISEKSEIFDDQFSVERPDGSNFTLKIRSTKLEDSAMYFCASNIGSRKNIQYFGAGTRLSVL.

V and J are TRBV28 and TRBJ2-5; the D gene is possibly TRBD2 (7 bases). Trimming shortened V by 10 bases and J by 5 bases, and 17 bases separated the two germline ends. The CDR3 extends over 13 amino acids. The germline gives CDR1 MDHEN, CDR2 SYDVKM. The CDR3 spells CATRGGDHETQYF. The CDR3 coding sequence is TGTGCCACTAGGGGGGGGGATCATGAGACCCAGTACTTC.

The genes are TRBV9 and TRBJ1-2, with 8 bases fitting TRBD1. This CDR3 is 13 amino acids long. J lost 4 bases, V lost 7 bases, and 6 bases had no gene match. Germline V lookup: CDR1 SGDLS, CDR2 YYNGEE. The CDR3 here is CASGQGLSYGYTF. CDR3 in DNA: TGTGCCAGCGGACAGGGACTGAGCTATGGCTACACCTTC. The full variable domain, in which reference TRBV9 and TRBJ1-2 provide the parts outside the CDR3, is DSGVTQTPKHLITATGQRVTLRCSPRSGDLSVYWYQQSLDQGLQFLIQYYNGEERAKGNILERFSAQQFPDLHSELNLSSLELGDSALYFCASGQGLSYGYTFGSGTRLTVV.

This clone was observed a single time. CDR3 coding DNA: TGTGCCAGCAGTTTGCAAACAGGGGCGAGCGAGACCCAGTACTTC. This sequence encodes CASSLQTGASETQYF. The V call is TRBV28, the J call TRBJ2-5; TRBD1 agrees at 7 bases. This CDR3 comprises 15 residues. V trimming: 3 bases; J trimming: 5 bases; junction bases outside the gene matches: 9. Germline assignment: CDR1 MDHEN and CDR2 SYDVKM.

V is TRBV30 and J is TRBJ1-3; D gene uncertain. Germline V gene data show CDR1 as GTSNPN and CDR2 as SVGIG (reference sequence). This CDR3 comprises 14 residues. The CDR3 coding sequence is TGTGCTTCCACAGCTCCCCCCTCTTGGAACACCATATATTTT. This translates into CASTAPPSWNTIYF. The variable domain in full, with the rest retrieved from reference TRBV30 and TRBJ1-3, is SQTIHQWPATLVQPVGSPLSLECTVEGTSNPNLYWYRQAAGRGLQLLFYSVGIGQISSEVPQNLSASRPQDRQFILSSKKLLLSDSGFYLCASTAPPSWNTIYFGEGSWLTVV.

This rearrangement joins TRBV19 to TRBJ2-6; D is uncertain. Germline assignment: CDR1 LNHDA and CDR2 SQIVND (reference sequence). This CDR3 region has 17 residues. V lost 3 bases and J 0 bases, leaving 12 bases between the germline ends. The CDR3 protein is CASSMQASPSGANVLTF. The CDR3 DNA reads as TGTGCCAGTAGTATGCAGGCTTCACCCTCTGGGGCCAACGTCCTGACTTTC.